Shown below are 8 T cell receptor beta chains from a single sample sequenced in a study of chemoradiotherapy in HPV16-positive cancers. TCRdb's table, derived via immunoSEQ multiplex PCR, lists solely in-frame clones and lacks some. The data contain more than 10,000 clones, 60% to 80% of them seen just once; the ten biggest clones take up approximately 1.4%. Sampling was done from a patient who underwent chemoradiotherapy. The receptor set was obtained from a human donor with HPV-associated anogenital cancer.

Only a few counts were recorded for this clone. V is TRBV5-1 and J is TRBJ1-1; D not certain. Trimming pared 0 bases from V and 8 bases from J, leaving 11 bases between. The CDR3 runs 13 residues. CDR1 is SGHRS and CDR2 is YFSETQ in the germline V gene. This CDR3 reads CASSLGRSPEAFF. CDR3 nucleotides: TGCGCCAGCAGCTTGGGAAGGTCCCCGGAAGCTTTCTTT.

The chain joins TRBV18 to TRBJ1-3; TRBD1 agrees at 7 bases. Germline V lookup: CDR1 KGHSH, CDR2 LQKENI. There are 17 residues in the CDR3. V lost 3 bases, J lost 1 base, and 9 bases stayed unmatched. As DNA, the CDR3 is TGTGCCAGCTCACCTCCCGGGACAGTTACGTCTGGAAACACCATATATTTT. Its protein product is CASSPPGTVTSGNTIYF. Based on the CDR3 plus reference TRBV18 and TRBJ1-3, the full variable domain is NAGVMQNPRHLVRRRGQEARLRCSPMKGHSHVYWYRQLPEEGLKFMVYLQKENIIDESGMPKERFSAEFPKEGPSILRIQQVVRGDSAAYFCASSPPGTVTSGNTIYFGEGSWLTVV.

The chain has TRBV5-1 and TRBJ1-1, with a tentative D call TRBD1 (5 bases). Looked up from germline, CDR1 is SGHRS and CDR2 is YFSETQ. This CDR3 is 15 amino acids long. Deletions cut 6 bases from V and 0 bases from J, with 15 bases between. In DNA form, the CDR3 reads TGCGCCAGCAACCCCGGGACGGCTATGAACACTGAAGCTTTCTTT. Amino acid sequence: CASNPGTAMNTEAFF.

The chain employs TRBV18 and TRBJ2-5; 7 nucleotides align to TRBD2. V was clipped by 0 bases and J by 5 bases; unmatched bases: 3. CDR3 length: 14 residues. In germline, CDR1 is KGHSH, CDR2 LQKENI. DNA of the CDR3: TGTGCCAGCTCACCACCCGGGGGGAGTGAGACCCAGTACTTC. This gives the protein CASSPPGGSETQYF.

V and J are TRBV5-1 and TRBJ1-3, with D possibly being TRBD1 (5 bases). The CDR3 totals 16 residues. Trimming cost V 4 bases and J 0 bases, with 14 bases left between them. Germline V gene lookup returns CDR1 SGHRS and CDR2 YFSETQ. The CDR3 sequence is CASSAEGTISGNTIYF. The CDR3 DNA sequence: TGCGCCAGCAGCGCCGAGGGGACTATCTCTGGAAACACCATATATTTT.

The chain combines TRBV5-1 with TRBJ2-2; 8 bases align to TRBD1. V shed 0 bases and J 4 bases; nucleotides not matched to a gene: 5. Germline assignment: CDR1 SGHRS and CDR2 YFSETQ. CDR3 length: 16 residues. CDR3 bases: TGCGCCAGCAGCTTGGCTGGGACAGGTGCCACCGGGGAGCTGTTTTTT. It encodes CASSLAGTGATGELFF.

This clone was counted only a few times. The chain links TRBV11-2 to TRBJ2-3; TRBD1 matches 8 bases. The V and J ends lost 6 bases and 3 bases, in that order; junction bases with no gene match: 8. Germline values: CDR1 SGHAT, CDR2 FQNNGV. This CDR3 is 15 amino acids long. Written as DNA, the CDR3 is TGTGCCAGCAGTCGACAGGGGTGGGTGACAGATACGCAGTATTTT. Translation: CASSRQGWVTDTQYF.

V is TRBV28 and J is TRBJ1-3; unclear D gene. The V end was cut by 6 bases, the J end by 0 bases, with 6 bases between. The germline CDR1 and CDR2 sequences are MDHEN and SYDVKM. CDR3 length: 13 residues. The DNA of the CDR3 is TGTGCCAGCAGAGCGAGCTCTGGAAACACCATATATTTT. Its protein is CASRASSGNTIYF.